One sample yielded the 13 T cell receptor beta chains listed below, sequenced in a study of cytomegalovirus exposure and HLA in healthy donors. Researchers ran the PCR with 60 Vbeta and 13 Jbeta primers. Clones were sequenced by immunoSEQ multiplex PCR, and TCRdb holds only the in-frame ones, with some missing. Among 150,000 to 200,000 clones, roughly 90% were seen once, and the ten largest hold approximately 1.1%. What was sequenced was PBMCs. The receptors derive from a boy younger than 10 in good health and CMV-seronegative.

V is TRBV5-1 and J is TRBJ2-7, with 7 nucleotides matching TRBD2. CDR3 length: 16 residues. Germline trimming cut 4 bases from V and 2 bases from J; bases unmatched to any gene: 12. Germline values: CDR1 SGHRS, CDR2 YFSETQ. CDR3 sequence reads: CASSPLSGATTYEQYF. In DNA, the CDR3 is TGCGCCAGCAGCCCTCTGAGCGGGGCGACAACCTACGAGCAGTACTTC.

The chain's CDR3 is CASSLGAGGPQSTDTQYF. The DNA for the CDR3 is TGTGCCAGCAGCTTGGGGGCGGGGGGGCCCCAGAGCACAGATACGCAGTATTTT. The chain is built from TRBV5-5 and TRBJ2-3; 9 bases fit TRBD2. Unmatched junction bases numbered 8, after V lost 0 bases and J lost 0 bases. The germline V gene has CDR1 SGHKS and CDR2 YYEKEE (reference sequence). This CDR3 comprises 18 residues.

V gene TRBV7-9 combines with J gene TRBJ2-2, with TRBD2 matching 9 bases. The CDR3 contains 16 residues. The trim removed 4 bases at V and 5 bases at J, leaving 8 bases unmatched. From germline, CDR1 is SEHNR and CDR2 FQNEAQ (reference sequence). The CDR3 DNA reads TGTGCCAGCAGCTCGACTAGCGGCGAGTGGACCGGGGAGCTGTTTTTT. Protein: CASSSTSGEWTGELFF. Complete variable domain (other parts from reference TRBV7-9 and TRBJ2-2): DTGVSQNPRHKITKRGQNVTFRCDPISEHNRLYWYRQTLGQGPEFLTYFQNEAQLEKSRLLSDRFSAERPKGSFSTLEIQRTEQGDSAMYLCASSSTSGEWTGELFFGEGSRLTVL.

The V call is TRBV11-1, the J call TRBJ2-5; weak D call: TRBD1 (6 bases). The length of the CDR3 is 14 residues. V lost 1 base and J 5 bases, leaving 11 bases between the germline ends. CDR1 SGHAT and CDR2 FQDESV come from the germline V gene (reference sequence). The CDR3 DNA follows: TGTGCCAGCAGCTTAGGAGGGACAATGGAGACCCAGTACTTC. Protein product: CASSLGGTMETQYF.

This chain links TRBV25-1 with TRBJ2-5; D unclear. The germline CDR1 and CDR2 sequences are MGHDK and SYGVNS. The CDR3 covers 15 residues. Trimming took 5 bases from V and 2 from J, leaving 15 bases between them. This CDR3 is CASSPPGLAQETQYF. The CDR3 DNA reads TGTGCCAGCAGTCCCCCCGGCTTAGCTCAAGAGACCCAGTACTTC.

This chain uses TRBV7-3 with TRBJ2-2; weak D call: TRBD2 (5 bases). From germline, CDR1 is SGHTA and CDR2 FQGTGA. The CDR3 length is 16 residues. The ends were cut back, 1 base at V and 0 bases at J, with 9 bases in the middle. CDR3 DNA: TGTGCCAGCAGCTTAATGGCGGGCCCGAACACCGGGGAGCTGTTTTTT. Amino acid sequence: CASSLMAGPNTGELFF.

The chain carries TRBV7-3 and TRBJ2-5, with TRBD2 matching over 8 bases. CDR1 and CDR2 from the germline V gene are SGHTA and FQGTGA. The V gene end was trimmed by 4 bases and the J gene end by 10 bases; junction bases not matched to a gene: 20. This CDR3 comprises 17 residues. CDR3: CASSSPSGRGEPRGQYF. The DNA for the CDR3 is TGTGCCAGCAGCTCCCCGTCGGGGCGGGGGGAACCAAGAGGCCAGTACTTC. Looking up the rest from reference TRBV7-3 and TRBJ2-5 gives the full variable domain: GAGVSQTPSNKVTEKGKYVELRCDPISGHTALYWYRQSLGQGPEFLIYFQGTGAADDSGLPNDRFFAVRPEGSVSTLKIQRTERGDSAVYLCASSSPSGRGEPRGQYFGPGTRLLVL.

This clone appeared a few times. This CDR3 is CASRRQGARPYEQYF. CDR3 in DNA: TGCGCCAGCAGGAGACAGGGGGCGCGTCCCTACGAGCAGTACTTC. The gene calls are TRBV10-2 and TRBJ2-7; TRBD1 aligns across 10 bases. Trimming removed 6 bases from V and 2 bases from J; junction bases left unmatched: 7. Looked up from germline, CDR1 is WSHSY and CDR2 is SAAADI. There are 15 residues in the CDR3.

The chain links TRBV6-5 to TRBJ1-3; D not resolved. This CDR3 has 14 residues. Germline CDR1 reads MNHEY; CDR2 reads SVGAGI. The V gene lost 6 bases and the J gene lost 2 bases, with 11 bases spanning the gap. The CDR3 nucleotides read TGTGCCAGCAGAGGAGGGCATCCTGGAAACACCATATATTTT. As protein: CASRGGHPGNTIYF.

The chain carries TRBV27 and TRBJ1-2; a possible D gene is TRBD1 (6 bases). Per germline, CDR1 MNHEY and CDR2 SMNVEV (reference sequence). The germline V and J ends were trimmed by 5 bases and 4 bases, with 17 bases remaining between them. CDR3 length: 15 amino acids. CDR3 nucleotides: TGTGCCAGCAGTCCCCAAGAAACAGGGATCTATGGCTACACCTTC. Encoded protein: CASSPQETGIYGYTF.

The chain recombines TRBV5-8 with TRBJ1-2; D unclear. Germline values: CDR1 SGHTS, CDR2 YDEGEE. The CDR3 covers 13 residues. Trimming took off 2 bases at V and 4 bases at J, with 9 bases between the two ends. CDR3 nucleotides: TGTGCCAGCAGCTTTTTCCGGGGCTATGGCTACACCTTC. This gives the protein CASSFFRGYGYTF.

In the case of this clone: One junction end disagrees with the germline gene, perhaps due to a read error. The rearrangement joins TRBV7-9 to TRBJ2-1; D is ambiguous. The CDR3 consists of 14 residues. Germline V lookup: CDR1 SEHNR, CDR2 FQNEAQ (reference sequence). Here the CDR3 DNA reads TGTTCCAGCAGCTTAGTAGTATTGAACAATGAGCAGTTCTTC. As protein: CSSSLVVLNNEQFF.

The J gene is TRBJ2-5, the V gene TRBV7-9; possible D gene TRBD2, 6 bases. Germline CDR1 is SEHNR and CDR2 is FQNEAQ (reference sequence). CDR3 length equals 12 residues. V lost 2 bases and J lost 9, with 10 bases in between. CDR3 coding DNA: TGTGCCAGCAGCTTAAGTACGGGGGCCCAGTACTTC. Its protein product is CASSLSTGAQYF.